This TCR beta chain derives from a study of blood T cells in healthy people across ages. Whole-study findings and limits: A roughly linear age-dependent decrease characterized TCR beta diversity per million T cells.

For the second PCR, which ran for roughly 7 to 11 cycles, a sample-barcoded 5' primer and a J-beta primer mix were used. MiXCR was run by TCRdb on the 5' RACE reads, yielding one entry per CDR3 protein. In the table there are approximately 600,000 distinct CDR3 sequences, roughly 53% of which are singletons. On this clonotype itself: What it binds is not known. The junction does not match germline at one end; this may be a read error.

This CDR3 comprises 11 residues. CDR1 and CDR2 from the germline V gene are DFQATT and SNEGSKA (reference sequence). The clonotype was recovered from a man aged 55 to 69 in good health. The sample consisted of blood. V gene TRBV20-1 combines with J gene TRBJ2-7; the D is unclear. CDR3 DNA: TGCAGTGCTAGAAATTTCTACGTGCAGTACTTC. Its translation: CSARNFYVQYF.